This TCR beta chain was sequenced for a study of CXCR3 chemokines and chemotherapy response in bladder cancer. By share of the sample, this clonotype is medium-sized. MiXCR, applied by TCRdb to the PCR reads, yields one record per CDR3 protein. The table records several hundred distinct CDR3 sequences, 9.6% of them present only once. There are 14 residues in the CDR3. Germline trimming cut 3 bases from V and 5 bases from J; bases unmatched to any gene: 7. CDR1 and CDR2 from the germline V gene are SGHNT and YYREEE (reference sequence). The specimen was obtained from a patient whose treatment included neoadjuvant chemotherapy. The J gene is TRBJ2-5, the V gene TRBV5-4; the match to TRBD1 covers 7 bases. The sequence came from a human donor with bladder cancer that did not respond to neoadjuvant chemotherapy. CDR3 sequence: CASSSQGSRETQYF. As DNA, the CDR3 is TGTGCCAGCAGCTCACAGGGGTCTCGGGAGACCCAGTACTTC.